The clone carrying this T cell receptor (beta chain) showed up just once. Libraries were prepared by immunoSEQ multiplex PCR; TCRdb keeps only in-frame clonotypes and omits some of them. The table includes some 150,000 clones, roughly 95% detected once. V lost 4 bases and J lost 3, with 13 bases in between. This CDR3 spans 14 amino acids. Germline CDR1 and CDR2: MNHEY and SVGEGT. The sample originates from a study of control samples from healthy donors and cancer patients. The sequence was obtained from a woman aged 25 to 45 in good health. The chain couples TRBV6-2 or TRBV6-3 to TRBJ2-7, with TRBD2 as a possible D gene (5 bases). Source material: blood. Written as DNA, the CDR3 is TGTGCCAGCAGTTCCTCTGGACTCCACTACGAGCAGTACTTC. This gives the protein CASSSSGLHYEQYF.